The 25 T cell receptor beta chains reported below all come from one sample, sequenced in a study of blood T cell repertoires in COVID-19. The table came from immunoSEQ multiplex PCR; TCRdb's copy has only in-frame clones and leaves some out. The sample has 200,000 to 250,000 clones; roughly 83% are singletons. The sample was peripheral blood. The receptors come from a man aged 80 or over with acute or convalescent COVID-19.

The rearrangement links TRBV20-1 to TRBJ1-2, with a tentative D call TRBD1 (6 bases). The CDR3 covers 11 residues. Trimming took off 4 bases at V and 4 bases at J, with 7 bases between the two ends. Germline V gives CDR1 DFQATT, CDR2 SNEGSKA (reference sequence). This chain's CDR3 is CSATGVYGYTF. The CDR3 bases are TGCAGTGCTACAGGGGTCTATGGCTACACCTTC.

V gene TRBV24-1 combines with J gene TRBJ2-1; D ambiguous. V was trimmed by 4 bases and J by 2 bases, leaving 20 bases between them. The V gene's germline CDR1 is KGHDR and CDR2 SFDVKD. The CDR3 consists of 18 residues. CDR3 sequence reads: CATSDPISRSPAYNEQFF. Written as DNA, the CDR3 is TGTGCCACCAGTGACCCGATCTCCCGCAGTCCTGCCTACAATGAGCAGTTCTTC.

J is TRBJ1-1 and V is TRBV29-1; D may be TRBD1 (5 bases). The length of the CDR3 is 13 residues. CDR1 is SQVTM, CDR2 ANQGSEA, per germline. Trimming removed 7 bases from V and 5 bases from J, with 17 bases in between. The CDR3 spells CSAVQQVGTEAFF. CDR3 nucleotides: TGCAGCGCCGTGCAACAGGTTGGGACTGAAGCTTTCTTT.

The chain uses TRBV5-6 and TRBJ1-5; TRBD1 might be the D (5 bases). Germline V gene sequence: CDR1 SGHDT, CDR2 YYEEEE. Trimming took 4 bases from V and 1 from J, leaving 15 bases between them. The CDR3 covers 16 residues. The CDR3, as DNA: TGTGCCAGCAGCCAAGGGCCGGGGGGAAGCAATCAGCCCCAGCATTTT. As protein: CASSQGPGGSNQPQHF.

The gene calls are TRBV19 and TRBJ2-6; TRBD1 matches 9 bases. This CDR3 comprises 19 residues. The junction had 13 bases not matched to a gene; V was cut back by 6 bases and J by 1 base. Germline lookup yields CDR1 LNHDA and CDR2 SQIVND (reference sequence). CDR3 sequence reads: CASRRDRAFERSGANVLTF. The CDR3 bases are TGTGCCAGTAGAAGGGACAGGGCGTTCGAGCGTTCTGGGGCCAACGTCCTGACTTTC.

The V call is TRBV7-2, the J call TRBJ2-5; perhaps TRBD2 as D (5 bases). Deletions cut 5 bases from V and 5 bases from J, with 18 bases between. The CDR3 totals 15 residues. Germline loops: CDR1 SGHTA, CDR2 FQGNSA. The CDR3 here is CASSPRLVIAETQYF. The CDR3 DNA reads as TGTGCCAGCAGCCCTCGGCTAGTCATAGCGGAGACCCAGTACTTC.

CDR3 nucleotides: TGTGCCAGCAGCATGGACAGGCCATCTGGAAACACCATATATTTT. It yields the protein CASSMDRPSGNTIYF. The rearrangement uses TRBV5-4 and TRBJ1-3; 7 nucleotides match TRBD1. CDR3 length equals 15 residues. After removal of 4 bases from V and 1 base from J, the junction contained 5 bases not matched to a gene. CDR1 SGHNT and CDR2 YYREEE come from the germline V gene (reference sequence). The variable domain in full, completed from reference TRBV5-4 and TRBJ1-3, reads ETGVTQSPTHLIKTRGQQVTLRCSSQSGHNTVSWYQQALGQGPQFIFQYYREEENGRGNFPPRFSGLQFPNYSSELNVNALELDDSALYLCASSMDRPSGNTIYFGEGSWLTVV.

This chain links TRBV5-4 with TRBJ2-1; D perhaps matches TRBD2 (6 bases). The V gene lost 0 bases and the J gene lost 9 bases, with 13 bases spanning the gap. Germline CDR1 SGHNT, CDR2 YYREEE (reference sequence). The length of the CDR3 is 14 residues. The CDR3 coding sequence is TGTGCCAGCAGCTTGGGCGGTGGAGGGTTTGAGCAGTTCTTC. Translation gives CASSLGGGGFEQFF.

This sequence joins TRBV11-2 and TRBJ2-7; 7 bases are a match to TRBD2. The CDR3 runs 13 residues. Germline trimming cut 2 bases from V and 6 bases from J; bases unmatched to any gene: 4. Germline CDR1 is SGHAT and CDR2 is FQNNGV. The DNA of the CDR3 is TGTGCCAGCAGCTTATGGGGGGGGAGCGAGCAGTACTTC. It translates to CASSLWGGSEQYF.

The V gene is TRBV6-2 or TRBV6-3, the J gene TRBJ1-1; D might be TRBD1 (6 bases). The germline V and J ends were trimmed by 3 bases and 1 base, with 12 bases remaining between them. This CDR3 contains 15 residues. Germline V gives CDR1 MNHEY, CDR2 SVGEGT. The DNA for the CDR3 is TGTGCCAGCAGTTATCAGGGGTTAGGGAACACTGAAGCTTTCTTT. It encodes CASSYQGLGNTEAFF.

The chain recombines TRBV10-3 with TRBJ2-3; TRBD2 matches at 15 bases. The CDR3 spans 16 residues. Germline V gene lookup returns CDR1 ENHRY and CDR2 SYGVKD. The V gene end was trimmed by 5 bases and the J gene end by 3 bases; junction bases not matched to a gene: 3. CDR3 DNA sequence: TGTGCCATCAGTCCGGGACTAGCGGGAGGTACAGATACGCAGTATTTT. It encodes CAISPGLAGGTDTQYF.

The chain recombines TRBV19 with TRBJ1-5; D unresolved. Germline V CDR1 and CDR2: LNHDA, SQIVND (reference sequence). This CDR3 is built from 14 residues. Trimming shortened V by 3 bases and J by 10 bases, and 16 bases separated the two germline ends. In DNA form, the CDR3 reads TGTGCCAGTAGTATGGGCGAGGGCACAGTTCCCCAGCATTTT. Encoded protein: CASSMGEGTVPQHF.

This rearrangement joins TRBV18 to TRBJ1-1, with 7 bases matching TRBD1. CDR3 length: 14 residues. The ends lost 5 bases at V and 1 base at J; junction bases unmatched: 4. CDR1 is KGHSH, CDR2 LQKENI, per germline. The CDR3 region has the DNA TGTGCCAGCTCAAGTCAGGGGGGGAACACTGAAGCTTTCTTT. It specifies CASSSQGGNTEAFF.

The chain carries TRBV30 and TRBJ1-5; the D is unclear. CDR1 GTSNPN and CDR2 SVGIG come from the germline V gene (reference sequence). V was shortened by 1 base and J by 7 bases, with 17 bases between the two germline ends. This CDR3 spans 15 amino acids. CDR3 coding DNA: TGTGCCTGGAGTGAGGGTGCGGGGTTGCACCAGCCCCAGCATTTT. This codes for CAWSEGAGLHQPQHF.

V gene TRBV6-5 combines with J gene TRBJ1-2, with 10 nucleotides matching TRBD1. CDR3 length: 16 residues. Unmatched junction bases numbered 11, after V lost 2 bases and J lost 8 bases. CDR1 MNHEY and CDR2 SVGAGI come from the germline V gene. The CDR3: CASSYQRQGAIHGYTF. The CDR3 nucleotides read TGTGCCAGCAGTTACCAGAGACAGGGGGCAATCCACGGCTACACCTTC.

CDR3 loop: CASAGQGATNEKLFF. Written as DNA, the CDR3 is TGTGCCAGCGCTGGACAGGGGGCAACTAATGAAAAACTGTTTTTT. This rearrangement joins TRBV18 to TRBJ1-4; 10 bases map to TRBD1. This CDR3 comprises 15 residues. V lost 8 bases, J lost 0 bases, and 3 bases stayed unmatched. Germline V gene sequence: CDR1 KGHSH, CDR2 LQKENI.

This clone was observed a single time. CDR3 DNA: TGTGCCACCTCCGGGGAGGACTTCCTCCCCAATGAGCAGTTCTTC. Its protein product is CATSGEDFLPNEQFF. The chain joins TRBV24-1 to TRBJ2-1; perhaps TRBD2 as D (6 bases). V lost 9 bases, J lost 6 bases, and 20 bases lay in between. In germline, CDR1 is KGHDR, CDR2 SFDVKD. CDR3 length: 15 amino acids.

This sequence joins TRBV5-1 and TRBJ2-7; 8 nucleotides agree with TRBD1. The trim removed 1 base at V and 7 bases at J, leaving 7 bases unmatched. This CDR3 is 14 amino acids long. CDR1 is SGHRS, CDR2 YFSETQ, per germline. The CDR3, as DNA: TGCGCCAGCAGCTTGCAAGGACAGGGACTGGAGCAGTACTTC. It specifies CASSLQGQGLEQYF.

CDR3 region: CASSSGTSINTEAFF. DNA for the CDR3: TGTGCCAGCAGCTCCGGGACATCGATTAACACTGAAGCTTTCTTT. The chain employs TRBV7-2 and TRBJ1-1; possibly TRBD1 for D (6 bases). This CDR3 is 15 amino acids long. Germline CDR1 and CDR2: SGHTA and FQGNSA. Trimming took off 4 bases at V and 2 bases at J, with 14 bases between the two ends.

This clone was seen a single time. This chain connects TRBV28 to TRBJ1-1, with 8 bases aligning to TRBD1. V shed 7 bases and J 5 bases; nucleotides not matched to a gene: 15. This CDR3 spans 16 amino acids. CDR1 MDHEN and CDR2 SYDVKM come from the germline V gene. The CDR3 is CASTLPIGQGHTEAFF. The CDR3, as DNA: TGTGCCAGCACGTTACCTATCGGACAGGGACATACTGAAGCTTTCTTT.

This clone was seen once. The chain links TRBV3-1 (or the pseudogene TRBV3-2) to TRBJ2-2; D possibly corresponds to TRBD2 (6 bases). Germline V gene lookup returns CDR1 LGHDT and CDR2 YNNKEL (reference sequence). Trimming pared 0 bases from V and 9 bases from J, leaving 8 bases between. This CDR3 spans 13 amino acids. The CDR3 DNA is TGTGCCAGCAGCCAAGAGCGGGGCAGGGAGCTGTTTTTT. Its protein is CASSQERGRELFF.

V usage is TRBV30 and J usage is TRBJ1-2; the D is unclear. This CDR3 has 13 residues. Deletions cut 4 bases from V and 1 base from J, with 10 bases between. In germline, CDR1 is GTSNPN, CDR2 SVGIG (reference sequence). CDR3 region: CAWIGRDNYGYTF. Here the CDR3 DNA reads TGTGCCTGGATCGGGCGGGATAACTATGGCTACACCTTC.

This clone appeared a single time. The rearrangement joins TRBV7-9 to TRBJ1-1, with TRBD1 as a possible D gene (5 bases). The V end lost 7 bases, the J end lost 1 base, and 13 bases lay between the germline ends. Germline CDR1 SEHNR, CDR2 FQNEAQ (reference sequence). The CDR3 has 14 residues. The CDR3 spells CASKLSGGNTEAFF. CDR3 bases: TGTGCCAGCAAGCTTAGCGGGGGGAACACTGAAGCTTTCTTT. Full variable domain (rest looked up from reference TRBV7-9 and TRBJ1-1): DTGVSQNPRHKITKRGQNVTFRCDPISEHNRLYWYRQTLGQGPEFLTYFQNEAQLEKSRLLSDRFSAERPKGSFSTLEIQRTEQGDSAMYLCASKLSGGNTEAFFGQGTRLTVV.

Written as DNA, the CDR3 is TGTGCCAGCAGCTTGTGGGAGACGGCTGGAAACACCATATATTTT. The encoded protein is CASSLWETAGNTIYF. V is TRBV5-5 and J is TRBJ1-3; D gene uncertain. This CDR3 has 15 amino acids. Per the germline V gene, CDR1 is SGHKS and CDR2 is YYEKEE (reference sequence). The germline V and J ends were trimmed by 1 base and 2 bases, with 10 bases remaining between them.

V gene TRBV27 combines with J gene TRBJ2-7; no definite D call. The V and J ends lost 0 bases and 1 base respectively, with 7 bases between them. The V gene's germline CDR1 is MNHEY and CDR2 SMNVEV (reference sequence). This CDR3 spans 14 amino acids. The CDR3 nucleotides are TGTGCCAGCAGTTTATCGGGCAGGTCCTACGAGCAGTACTTC. This codes for CASSLSGRSYEQYF.